A selection of T cell receptor beta chains follows, all from one sample in a study of CD8 T cells in ankylosing spondylitis. From the 5' RACE reads, TCRdb called clonotypes with MiXCR, one entry per CDR3 protein. The sample yields hundreds of thousands of distinct CDR3 sequences, 12% seen once. Sequencing was done on a sample of blood, either unsorted or a sorted T cell fraction (not recorded which). These receptors came from a male donor with ankylosing spondylitis. CDR3s leave out the opening cysteine and the closing phenylalanine or tryptophan.

V gene	CDR3 length	J gene	CDR3 protein
TRBV7-9	13	TRBJ2-2	ASSQPSSHTGELF
TRBV20-1	12	TRBJ2-1	SARGVALYNEQF
TRBV7-9	12	TRBJ1-4	ASSLGGPFEKLF
TRBV5-1	11	TRBJ1-6	ASTDSYNSPLH
TRBV20-1	9	TRBJ2-3	SAGEADTQY
TRBV5-1	13	TRBJ2-3	ASSSALGDTDTQY
TRBV5-1	13	TRBJ2-1	ASSLADGTYNEQF
TRBV27	13	TRBJ2-1	ASSLSALAGNEQF
TRBV28	13	TRBJ1-1	ASSIRQGADTEAF
TRBV10-3	13	TRBJ2-3	AITLDRAKTDTQY
TRBV20-1	12	TRBJ2-7	SATLGSSGYEQY
TRBV7-8	12	TRBJ2-5	ASSSAAGVETQY
TRBV24-1	11	TRBJ1-5	ATSLQGGQPQH
TRBV3-1	13	TRBJ1-6	ASSQKGQGLSPLH
TRBV11-3	11	TRBJ2-3	ASSRGQTDTQY
TRBV5-6	13	TRBJ2-5	ASSFPKLMQETQY
TRBV24-1	12	TRBJ2-1	ATSEPGDNNEQF
TRBV12-3/TRBV12-4	13	TRBJ2-2	ASTQVGQATGELF
TRBV7-9	14	TRBJ2-7	ASSSPGLPFTYEQY
TRBV7-2	15	TRBJ2-3	ASSLAPPPLAGHTQY
TRBV19	10	TRBJ1-1	ASRGRETEAF
TRBV20-1	10	TRBJ2-5	SPRDGQETQY
TRBV3-1	13	TRBJ1-4	ASSLSGATNEKLF
TRBV20-1	13	TRBJ2-3	SARGLAGASDTQY
TRBV30	16	TRBJ2-4	AWSVLLPSNRDQGIQY
TRBV20-1	15	TRBJ2-5	SAKGTSGRSVQETQY
TRBV29-1	10	TRBJ2-1	SVTLVGNEQF
TRBV12-3/TRBV12-4	14	TRBJ2-2	ASSPNGGGNTGELF
TRBV10-2	11	TRBJ2-4	ASSESSGNIQY
TRBV5-1	13	TRBJ2-7	ASSLEGGPPQKQY
TRBV5-6	15	TRBJ2-1	ASSLGLAGGPSDEQF
TRBV14	12	TRBJ2-1	ASSRGSGIPEQF
TRBV10-1	11	TRBJ1-2	ASSESGAYGYT
TRBV12-3/TRBV12-4	10	TRBJ1-2	ASSLQVEGYT
TRBV7-2	10	TRBJ2-5	ASSLSLETQY
TRBV19	13	TRBJ2-5	ASSILAGDQETQY
TRBV14	14	TRBJ2-3	ATSPQGRVGTDTQY
TRBV27	11	TRBJ2-1	ASTSDPLRGQF
TRBV11-2	12	TRBJ1-1	ASRPGTGNTEAF
TRBV5-1	14	TRBJ2-1	ASSNTLAEGYNEQF
TRBV5-1	13	TRBJ2-7	ASSTGTLTSYEQY
TRBV3-1	10	TRBJ2-1	ASSPLAGVQF
TRBV11-3	11	TRBJ2-3	ASSLLTADTQY